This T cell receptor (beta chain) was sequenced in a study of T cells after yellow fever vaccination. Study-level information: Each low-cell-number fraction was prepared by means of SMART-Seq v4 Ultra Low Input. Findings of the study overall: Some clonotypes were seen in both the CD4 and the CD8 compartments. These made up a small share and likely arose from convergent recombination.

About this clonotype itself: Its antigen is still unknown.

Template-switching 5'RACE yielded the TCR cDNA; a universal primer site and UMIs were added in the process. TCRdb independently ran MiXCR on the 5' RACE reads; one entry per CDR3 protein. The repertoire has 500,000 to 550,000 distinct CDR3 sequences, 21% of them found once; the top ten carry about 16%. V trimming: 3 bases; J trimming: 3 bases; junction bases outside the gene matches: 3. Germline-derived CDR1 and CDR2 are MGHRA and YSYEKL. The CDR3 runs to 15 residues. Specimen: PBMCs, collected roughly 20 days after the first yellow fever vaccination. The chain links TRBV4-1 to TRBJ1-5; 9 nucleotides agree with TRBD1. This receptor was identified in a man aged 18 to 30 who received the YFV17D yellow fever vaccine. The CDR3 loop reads CASSQGQGNNQPQHF. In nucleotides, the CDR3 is TGCGCCAGCAGCCAGGGACAGGGCAACAATCAGCCCCAGCATTTT.